Each of the 26 T cell receptor beta chains below was sequenced from the same sample in a study of T-cell memory formation after mild COVID-19 (dated by TCRdb to about 2021). The library was obtained by 5' RACE. Sequencing took place on an Illumina NovaSeq 6000. TCRdb cleaned the public reads at Q25 with fastp, built clones with MiXCR and kept in-frame beta chains. Every CDR3 protein is listed once, alongside the most common genes and DNA of its rows. The sample yields under 250,000 distinct CDR3 sequences; over 9.5% were counted once. The ten largest clones add up to 3.5% to 4% of the sample. Sequencing was done on a sample of PBMCs or a T cell subset sorted from them (not recorded which). The receptors were sampled from a man between 18 and 35 years old who had mild COVID-19 (a few samples of this study predate the infection). The sample titles of this study are shuffled in the database, so cell type and time point are left out; the donor was told from shared clones.

This clonotype was observed a few times. J is TRBJ1-5 and V is TRBV6-2 or TRBV6-3, with a weak D call TRBD1 (6 bases). Germline V gives CDR1 MNHEY, CDR2 SVGEGT. V was shortened by 9 bases and J by 5 bases, with 17 bases between the two germline ends. The CDR3 loop spans 14 amino acids. CDR3: CASGDRSGDQPQHF. The CDR3, as DNA: TGTGCCAGTGGAGACAGGTCAGGGGATCAGCCCCAGCATTTT.

This clonotype was seen a handful of times. This chain joins TRBV2 and TRBJ2-3; no clear D. CDR3 length equals 13 residues. The V gene's germline CDR1 is SNHLY and CDR2 FYNNEI. Trimming removed 9 bases at V and 3 bases at J, with 13 bases between. Here the CDR3 reads CASRMPTTDTQYF. In DNA, the CDR3 is TGTGCCAGTAGAATGCCAACGACAGATACGCAGTATTTT.

The genes are TRBV7-6 and TRBJ2-1; D is undetermined. Between the trimmed V and J ends, which lost 5 bases and 0 bases, there was a span of 8 bases. Germline CDR1 and CDR2: SGHVS and FNYEAQ. The CDR3 is made up of 14 amino acids. The CDR3 sequence is CASSEPGSYNEQFF. The CDR3 DNA sequence: TGTGCCAGCAGCGAACCGGGCTCCTACAATGAGCAGTTCTTC.

The V call is TRBV14, the J call TRBJ1-2; 7 bases are a match to TRBD1. The CDR3 runs 15 residues. Trimming at V came to 1 base and at J to 2 bases, leaving 4 bases not matched to a gene. Germline V gene sequence: CDR1 SGHDN, CDR2 FVKESK. Written as DNA, the CDR3 is TGTGCCAGCAGCCAAGTTCCAGGGGGGAACTATGGCTACACCTTC. Translating gives CASSQVPGGNYGYTF.

The chain links TRBV19 to TRBJ1-4; D not resolved. CDR1 and CDR2 (germline): LNHDA, SQIVND (reference sequence). V lost 0 bases and J 0 bases, leaving 17 bases between the germline ends. This CDR3 has 19 amino acids. The CDR3 DNA is TGTGCCAGTAGTATAGATCGGGCGACGCAGAGGGCAACTAATGAAAAACTGTTTTTT. This gives the protein CASSIDRATQRATNEKLFF.

This clonotype was observed a handful of times. V and J are TRBV4-1 and TRBJ1-2; D call uncertain. The V and J ends lost 1 base and 4 bases respectively, with 7 bases between them. Germline CDR1 and CDR2: MGHRA and YSYEKL. This CDR3 comprises 13 residues. CDR3 nucleotide sequence: TGCGCCAGCAGCCAAGTACCGGGCTATGGCTACACCTTC. It yields the protein CASSQVPGYGYTF.

CDR3 region: CASRRDRGNSPLHF. CDR3 in DNA: TGTGCCAGCAGACGGGACAGGGGGAATTCACCCCTCCACTTT. The chain couples TRBV7-2 to TRBJ1-6, with 11 bases identical to TRBD1. With 6 bases clipped from V and 7 bases from J, the junction kept 2 bases outside the gene matches. The CDR3 covers 14 residues. Looked up from germline, CDR1 is SGHTA and CDR2 is FQGNSA.

There are many counts of this clonotype. The V gene is TRBV7-3, the J gene TRBJ2-3; weak D call: TRBD2 (6 bases). V was cut by 5 bases and J by 4 bases, with 13 bases left in between. This CDR3 comprises 14 residues. Germline CDR1 SGHTA, CDR2 FQGTGA. The CDR3: CASSPFAGSDTQYF. The CDR3, as DNA: TGTGCCAGCAGCCCCTTTGCGGGGTCAGATACGCAGTATTTT.

The genes are TRBV3-1 and TRBJ2-5; D may be TRBD1 (6 bases). Germline loops: CDR1 LGHDT, CDR2 YNNKEL (reference sequence). The V and J ends lost 10 bases and 7 bases respectively, with 22 bases between them. The CDR3 has 14 amino acids. The CDR3 nucleotides are TGTGCCACTCAGGGGAGCGGCCCGGGTCGGACCCAGTACTTC. Translated: CATQGSGPGRTQYF.

This clonotype was seen only a few times. The V call is TRBV6-4, the J call TRBJ1-2; 9 bases line up with TRBD1. The CDR3 contains 14 residues. Per the germline V gene, CDR1 is MRHNA and CDR2 is SNTAGT. V trimming: 6 bases; J trimming: 7 bases; junction bases outside the gene matches: 9. This chain's CDR3 is CASRGQGGFGGYTF. The CDR3 region has the DNA TGTGCCAGCAGGGGACAGGGAGGATTTGGTGGCTACACCTTC.

This clonotype was recorded a few times. The rearrangement uses TRBV10-3 and TRBJ2-5; D uncertain. CDR1 ENHRY and CDR2 SYGVKD come from the germline V gene. CDR3 size: 12 residues. Trimming removed 3 bases at V and 5 bases at J, with 7 bases between. CDR3: CAISEYGETQYF. CDR3 in DNA: TGTGCCATCAGTGAATACGGGGAGACCCAGTACTTC.

This clonotype was seen repeatedly, ten times or more. The chain carries TRBV20-1 and TRBJ2-3; D might be TRBD1 or TRBD2, each matching 5 bases. There are 13 residues in the CDR3. The germline V gene encodes CDR1 DFQATT and CDR2 SNEGSKA (reference sequence). The V and J ends lost 6 bases and 2 bases respectively, with 12 bases between them. This CDR3 is CSAPGPYTDTQYF. DNA for the CDR3: TGCAGTGCCCCGGGACCCTACACAGATACGCAGTATTTT.

This clonotype was observed a few times. V and J are TRBV19 and TRBJ1-5, with a tentative D call TRBD1 (6 bases). This CDR3 region has 15 residues. V was pared by 4 bases and J by 4 bases, with 14 bases between. In germline, CDR1 is LNHDA, CDR2 SQIVND (reference sequence). DNA for the CDR3: TGTGCCAGTAGTACAGGGGAGATAGGGAATCAGCCCCAGCATTTT. It is translated as CASSTGEIGNQPQHF. Together with reference TRBV19 and TRBJ1-5, the CDR3 gives the full variable domain: DGGITQSPKYLFRKEGQNVTLSCEQNLNHDAMYWYRQDPGQGLRLIYYSQIVNDFQKGDIAEGYSVSREKKESFPLTVTSAQKNPTAFYLCASSTGEIGNQPQHFGDGTRLSIL.

The chain employs TRBV20-1 and TRBJ1-1, with D unresolved. Deletions cut 0 bases from V and 3 bases from J, with 8 bases between. Germline assignment: CDR1 DFQATT and CDR2 SNEGSKA (reference sequence). The CDR3 is 13 amino acids. The CDR3 sequence: CSARDLGHTEAFF. The CDR3 nucleotides are TGCAGTGCTAGAGATCTCGGACACACTGAAGCTTTCTTT.

The chain has TRBV7-9 and TRBJ2-3, with D perhaps assigned TRBD1 or TRBD2 (5 bases each). CDR1 is SEHNR, CDR2 FQNEAQ, per germline (reference sequence). The CDR3 covers 16 residues. Trimming left V 5 bases short and J 3 bases short, with 18 bases between. The CDR3 loop reads CASSPRGAAGTDTQYF. CDR3 nucleotide sequence: TGTGCCAGCAGCCCCCGAGGGGCGGCCGGTACAGATACGCAGTATTTT.

This chain links TRBV18 with TRBJ2-3; the match to TRBD2 covers 8 bases. J gave up 1 base and V 1 base, and 4 bases lay outside the gene matches. The CDR3 extends over 16 amino acids. The germline CDR1 and CDR2 sequences are KGHSH and LQKENI. The CDR3: CASSPRSSGRTDTQYF. The CDR3 DNA sequence: TGTGCCAGCTCACCACGATCTAGCGGGCGCACAGATACGCAGTATTTT.

This clonotype has a handful of counts. V usage is TRBV19 and J usage is TRBJ1-5; 8 positions match TRBD1. In germline, CDR1 is LNHDA, CDR2 SQIVND (reference sequence). V lost 3 bases, J lost 7 bases, and 5 bases stayed unmatched. The CDR3 is 14 residues long. CDR3 sequence: CASSMDRVGQPQHF. In nucleotides, the CDR3 is TGTGCCAGTAGTATGGACAGGGTCGGGCAGCCCCAGCATTTT. Combining the CDR3 with reference TRBV19 and TRBJ1-5 gives the whole variable domain DGGITQSPKYLFRKEGQNVTLSCEQNLNHDAMYWYRQDPGQGLRLIYYSQIVNDFQKGDIAEGYSVSREKKESFPLTVTSAQKNPTAFYLCASSMDRVGQPQHFGDGTRLSIL.

The chain joins TRBV2 to TRBJ2-5, with D perhaps matching TRBD2 (5 bases). This CDR3 has 14 residues. Germline lookup yields CDR1 SNHLY and CDR2 FYNNEI. The V gene lost 7 bases and the J gene lost 9 bases, with 21 bases spanning the gap. The CDR3 coding sequence is TGTGCCAGCACTGGACCCTCTACCCGGGGTGCCCAGTACTTC. This sequence encodes CASTGPSTRGAQYF.

The chain carries TRBV20-1 and TRBJ2-5, with 9 bases aligning to TRBD2. This CDR3 has 15 residues. Germline V gene lookup returns CDR1 DFQATT and CDR2 SNEGSKA (reference sequence). The J segment lost 4 bases and the V segment lost 6 bases, leaving 12 bases of the junction unmatched. Here the CDR3 reads CSASPHAGGLETQYF. DNA for the CDR3: TGCAGTGCCTCCCCCCATGCGGGGGGGCTAGAGACCCAGTACTTC.

A few counts support this clonotype. V gene TRBV12-3 or TRBV12-4 combines with J gene TRBJ2-1, with 8 bases lining up with TRBD1. This CDR3 region has 16 residues. V gave up 5 bases and J gave up 4 bases; unmatched junction bases: 10. The CDR3, as DNA: TGTGCCAGCAGTCCGCAGGGGGCAGTGGGGTACAATGAGCAGTTCTTC. This codes for CASSPQGAVGYNEQFF.

V usage is TRBV4-1 and J usage is TRBJ2-5; the match to TRBD1 covers 12 bases. The trim removed 4 bases at V and 1 base at J, leaving 13 bases unmatched. The CDR3 runs 19 residues. Per the germline V gene, CDR1 is MGHRA and CDR2 is YSYEKL. CDR3 nucleotides: TGCGCCAGCAGCCGGGGGACAGGGGGCTCCCGGCGATTCCAAGAGACCCAGTACTTC. It encodes CASSRGTGGSRRFQETQYF.

CDR3 sequence reads: CASSQIAGGPRDTQYF. CDR3 DNA: TGTGCCAGCAGCCAAATAGCGGGGGGGCCCAGAGATACGCAGTATTTT. The rearrangement uses TRBV3-1 and TRBJ2-3; 11 bases align to TRBD2. V lost 2 bases and J lost 5; bases outside the gene matches: 6. Germline CDR1 LGHDT, CDR2 YNNKEL (reference sequence). The CDR3 consists of 16 residues.

The chain joins TRBV29-1 to TRBJ1-2; 7 bases fit TRBD1. Trimming removed 6 bases from V and 4 bases from J; junction bases left unmatched: 11. Per germline, CDR1 SQVTM and CDR2 ANQGSEA. CDR3 size: 14 residues. The CDR3 spells CSVRRGTESYGYTF. CDR3 sequence (DNA): TGCAGCGTCCGGAGGGGGACAGAATCCTATGGCTACACCTTC.

This clonotype was counted only a few times. CDR3 nucleotide sequence: TGTGCCAGCACCCCCTTTGGGACAGACTTCGGGAGGATATCGACCGGGGAGCTGTTTTTT. Residues: CASTPFGTDFGRISTGELFF. J is TRBJ2-2 and V is TRBV7-2; possibly TRBD1 or TRBD2 for D (7 bases each). V was cut by 7 bases and J by 5 bases, with 32 bases left in between. Germline CDR1 SGHTA, CDR2 FQGNSA. CDR3 length: 20 amino acids.

The chain couples TRBV7-2 to TRBJ2-5; D ambiguous. V lost 3 bases and J lost 0, with 8 bases in between. Germline CDR1 reads SGHTA; CDR2 reads FQGNSA. The CDR3 has 14 residues. In DNA, the CDR3 is TGTGCCAGCAGCTTGGCAGTGTACCAAGAGACCCAGTACTTC. Protein: CASSLAVYQETQYF.

In its sample, this clonotype was seen many times. The V call is TRBV18, the J call TRBJ2-2; D gene ambiguous. V was clipped by 5 bases and J by 3 bases, with 7 bases between them. The CDR3 has 13 amino acids. CDR1 and CDR2 (germline): KGHSH, LQKENI. The CDR3 spells CASSDGDTGELFF. The CDR3 region has the DNA TGTGCCAGCTCAGACGGCGACACCGGGGAGCTGTTTTTT. The full variable domain, rest sourced from reference TRBV18 and TRBJ2-2, is NAGVMQNPRHLVRRRGQEARLRCSPMKGHSHVYWYRQLPEEGLKFMVYLQKENIIDESGMPKERFSAEFPKEGPSILRIQQVVRGDSAAYFCASSDGDTGELFFGEGSRLTVL.